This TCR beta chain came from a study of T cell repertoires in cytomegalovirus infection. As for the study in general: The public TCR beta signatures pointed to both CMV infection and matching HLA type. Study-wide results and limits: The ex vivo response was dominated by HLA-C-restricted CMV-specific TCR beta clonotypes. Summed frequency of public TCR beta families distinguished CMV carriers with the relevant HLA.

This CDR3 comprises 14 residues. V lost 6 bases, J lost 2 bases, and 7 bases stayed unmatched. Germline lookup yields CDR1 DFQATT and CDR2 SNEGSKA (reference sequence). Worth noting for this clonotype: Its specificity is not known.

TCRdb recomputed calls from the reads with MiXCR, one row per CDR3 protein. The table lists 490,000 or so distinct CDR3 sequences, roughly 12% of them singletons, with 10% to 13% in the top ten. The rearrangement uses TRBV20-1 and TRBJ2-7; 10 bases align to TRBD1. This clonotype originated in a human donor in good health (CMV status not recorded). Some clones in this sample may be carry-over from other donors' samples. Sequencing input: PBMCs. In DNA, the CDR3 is TGCAGTGCGGAGGGACAGGGGAGCCCCTACGAGCAGTACTTC. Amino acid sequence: CSAEGQGSPYEQYF.